This T cell receptor beta chain was documented in a study of T-cell memory formation after mild COVID-19 (dated by TCRdb to 2020 to 2022). At the level of the whole study: Most TCR sequence clusters were specific to one of the two donors. In two donors, T-cell clones that expanded and contracted after mild COVID-19 were followed by sequencing TCRalpha and TCRbeta repertoires longitudinally. Two young, previously healthy adult volunteers made up the cohort, one male and one female. Overall study results and their limits: Contracting CD4+ clones turned up mainly in the CM and EM memory subsets, whereas EMRA was where CD8+ clones were enriched. Some responding clones were found in pre-infection memory, which suggests that pre-existing cross-reactive memory T cells took part in the SARS-CoV-2 response. The study included only a couple of mild cases, and larger cohorts that include severe cases with pre-infection samples were judged to be necessary. The second-wave clones that peaked on day 37 were not confirmed to be SARS-CoV-2 specific. Balanced CD4/CD8 phenotypes were observed for clones contracting from day 15 to 85, whereas a bias towards CD4+ was observed for a second wave of clones expanding from day 15 to 37.

This clonotype was picked up many times. Its binding antigen is unknown. Base qualities are missing; no much larger clone stands one base away. Reads for this sample came from an Illumina NovaSeq 6000. Using 5'RACE with constant-segment primers, TCRalpha and TCRbeta cDNA libraries were constructed, with sample barcodes and unique molecular identifiers added in the process. RNA was extracted from every sample with Trizol reagent. Amplification of the libraries took two PCR steps, and the second step added a second sample barcode plus Illumina TruSeq adapters. The libraries were sequenced on an Illumina NovaSeq using 2 x 150 bp paired-end reads. The study's own analysis went as follows. Reads were demultiplexed and collapsed into UMI-guided consensus sequences with migec v1.2.7. Using mixcr v2.1.11, UMI consensuses were aligned to TRA and TRB V and J templates and then assembled into clonotypes. A clonotype was counted as expanded or contracted only if both edgeR and NoisET called the change significant, with noise models trained on biological replicates. For edgeR calls, a false discovery rate-adjusted p below 0.01 and a log2 fold-change threshold of 1 were applied. As an exploratory analysis of dynamics, PCA with hierarchical clustering was applied to max-normalized trajectories of the 1000 most abundant clonotypes. Separately sequenced CD4+ and CD8+ repertoires were used to assign the CD4 or CD8 phenotype of responding clones. TCRdb ran its own pipeline on the public reads, namely fastp trimming at Q25 and MiXCR clone calling, and kept in-frame beta chains. For every CDR3 protein sequence, its rows merge into one entry that carries the most common genes and DNA. TCRdb's processing, not the authors', yielded these V and J calls. Recorded for this sample are fewer than 350,000 distinct CDR3 sequences; roughly an eighth of them occurred a single time. The ten largest clonotypes hold under 25% of the sample.

Ficoll-Paque density gradient centrifugation was used to isolate PBMCs. The CDR3 holds 12 amino acids from the cysteine to the phenylalanine. Just the 36-base CDR3 DNA is kept, in frame starting at base 1. V and J lose 10 bases and 1 base, and a span of 9 bases separates them. The germline V gene sets CDR1 to MNHEY and CDR2 to SVGEGT. The sequenced sample was PBMCs or a T cell subset sorted from them (not recorded which). The TCR sequence derives from a man aged 18 to 29 who had mild COVID-19 (a few samples of this study predate the infection). The sample titles of this study are shuffled in the database, so cell type and time point are left out; the donor was told from shared clones. The chain links TRBV6-2 or TRBV6-3 with TRBJ2-3; confidence is insufficient to name the D gene. For the CDR3, the sequence is CAIRSGTDTQYF. The nucleotide sequence reads TGTGCCATTCGGAGCGGCACAGATACGCAGTATTTT.